Following are 24 T cell receptor beta chains from one sample sequenced in a study of identical twins. Using its own MiXCR run on the 5' RACE reads, TCRdb lists one record per CDR3 protein. Of more than 1.5 million distinct CDR3 sequences in the sample, around 33% were seen once. Sequencing used cord blood. These receptors all stem from a newborn girl in good health.

There are a few counts of this clonotype. This rearrangement joins TRBV20-1 to TRBJ2-7, with TRBD2 identical over 11 bases. The CDR3 has 15 residues. V shed 2 bases and J 3 bases; nucleotides not matched to a gene: 6. Germline V gene sequence: CDR1 DFQATT, CDR2 SNEGSKA (reference sequence). The CDR3 coding sequence is TGCAGTGCTAGACCAAGACTAGCGGGATGCTACGAGCAGTACTTC. The encoded protein is CSARPRLAGCYEQYF.

The CDR3 region is CASSSDRGSNTEAFF. DNA for the CDR3: TGTGCCAGCAGCTCGGACAGGGGATCGAACACTGAAGCTTTCTTT. The V call is TRBV9, the J call TRBJ1-1, with 9 bases lining up with TRBD1. J lost 1 base, V lost 4 bases, and 5 bases had no gene match. Germline V gives CDR1 SGDLS, CDR2 YYNGEE. This CDR3 has 15 residues.

The chain links TRBV6-5 to TRBJ2-7; D gene ambiguous. Trimming removed 5 bases at V and 5 bases at J, with 16 bases between. The CDR3 is 14 amino acids. The germline gives CDR1 MNHEY, CDR2 SVGAGI. For the CDR3, the DNA is TGTGCCAGCAGTCCCAATCCTAGTATCCACGAGCAGTACTTC. The encoded protein is CASSPNPSIHEQYF.

The rearrangement joins TRBV5-1 to TRBJ1-1; D is uncertain. The CDR3 runs to 12 residues. Germline loops: CDR1 SGHRS, CDR2 YFSETQ. V dropped 4 bases and J dropped 11 bases, with 15 bases sitting between them. CDR3 in amino acids: CASSPQFPEAFF. For the CDR3, the DNA is TGCGCCAGCAGCCCGCAGTTCCCCGAGGCTTTCTTT.

The chain combines TRBV5-6 with TRBJ2-1; D is possibly TRBD2 (6 bases). The CDR3 runs to 17 residues. Germline CDR1 is SGHDT and CDR2 is YYEEEE. The germline V and J ends were trimmed by 4 bases and 0 bases, with 17 bases remaining between them. CDR3: CASSRNRLVLSYNEQFF. DNA of the CDR3: TGTGCCAGCAGCCGCAACAGACTAGTGCTCTCCTACAATGAGCAGTTCTTC.

In its sample, this clonotype was seen a few times. The chain combines TRBV3-1 with TRBJ1-2; D is unclear. The CDR3 runs 14 residues. CDR1 and CDR2 (germline): LGHDT, YNNKEL (reference sequence). V was trimmed by 4 bases and J by 6 bases, leaving 15 bases between them. Here the CDR3 DNA reads TGTGCCAGCAGCCCGCGGATGACTGTGAATGGCTACACCTTC. Translated: CASSPRMTVNGYTF.

The CDR3 coding sequence is TGTGCCAGCAGTATCTCTTCGGGACTAGCGGGGCTCAGCTCCTACAATGAGCAGTACTTC. It translates to CASSISSGLAGLSSYNEQYF. V gene TRBV11-1 combines with J gene TRBJ2-1, with 13 bases identical to TRBD2. The J call could be wrong; TRBJ2-7 is a better fit for the DNA end. The CDR3 runs to 20 residues. The germline V gene encodes CDR1 SGHAT and CDR2 FQDESV (reference sequence).

This clonotype was counted a few times. The rearrangement uses TRBV24-1 and TRBJ2-1; 13 nucleotides line up with TRBD2. The germline V gene has CDR1 KGHDR and CDR2 SFDVKD. V lost 3 bases and J lost 0; bases outside the gene matches: 7. The CDR3 runs to 19 residues. CDR3 protein: CATSDDPTSGRSSYNEQFF. In nucleotides, the CDR3 is TGTGCCACCAGTGATGACCCGACTAGCGGGAGGAGCTCCTACAATGAGCAGTTCTTC.

A word on this clonotype: Compared with germline, one end of the junction differs, possibly owing to a read error. V usage is TRBV27 and J usage is TRBJ2-3, with TRBD2 identical over 7 bases. The CDR3 runs to 16 residues. The germline V gene has CDR1 MNHEY and CDR2 SMNVEV (reference sequence). CDR3 sequence (DNA): TGTGCCGGCAGTCTTGTGCAGCGGGATAACTCAGATACGCAGTATTTT. It is translated as CAGSLVQRDNSDTQYF.

This rearrangement joins TRBV24-1 to TRBJ2-5, with 8 positions matching TRBD1. The CDR3 runs to 15 residues. Losses at the gene ends were 3 bases for V and 2 bases for J; bases not matched to a gene: 4. Germline assignment: CDR1 KGHDR and CDR2 SFDVKD. The DNA of the CDR3 is TGTGCCACCAGTGATCCCGGGACAGGACAAGAGACCCAGTACTTC. It translates to CATSDPGTGQETQYF.

The chain joins TRBV12-3 or TRBV12-4 to TRBJ2-2, with D maybe TRBD1 (5 bases). Trimming cost V 6 bases and J 5 bases, with 19 bases left between them. The CDR3 length is 16 residues. This CDR3 reads CASSFPLHQGTGELFF. The CDR3 DNA is TGTGCCAGCAGCTTCCCCTTACATCAGGGAACCGGGGAGCTGTTTTTT.

This clonotype was picked up a small number of times. V and J are TRBV20-1 and TRBJ1-2; maybe TRBD1 (6 bases). Germline CDR1 DFQATT, CDR2 SNEGSKA (reference sequence). The CDR3 loop spans 14 amino acids. Trimming removed 3 bases at V and 0 bases at J, with 11 bases between. In DNA, the CDR3 is TGCAGTGCTAGCCTAGGGACATCTAACTATGGCTACACCTTC. This gives the protein CSASLGTSNYGYTF.

This chain joins TRBV5-1 and TRBJ2-7; tentative D call: TRBD2 (8 bases). Germline CDR1 is SGHRS and CDR2 is YFSETQ. The CDR3 consists of 16 residues. Trimming cost V 0 bases and J 6 bases, with 19 bases left between them. The CDR3 is CASSLALQGSGGEQYF. The CDR3 DNA is TGCGCCAGCAGCTTGGCGCTACAGGGGAGCGGGGGCGAGCAGTACTTC.

This sequence joins TRBV7-6 and TRBJ2-5; D is possibly TRBD1 (6 bases). Trimming removed 1 base from V and 2 bases from J, with 23 bases in between. The CDR3 sequence is 19 residues long. Per the germline V gene, CDR1 is SGHVS and CDR2 is FNYEAQ. The CDR3 region is CASSLGSAHRVRGQETQYF. CDR3 coding DNA: TGTGCCAGCAGCTTAGGTAGCGCGCACAGGGTGAGGGGACAAGAGACCCAGTACTTC.

The V call is TRBV12-3 or TRBV12-4, the J call TRBJ2-3; TRBD2 agrees at 16 bases. The CDR3 runs 18 residues. The J segment lost 4 bases and the V segment lost 3 bases, leaving 7 bases of the junction unmatched. CDR3 in DNA: TGTGCCAGCAGTTTTGGGGGACTAGCGGGAGGGCCCGCAGATACGCAGTATTTT. It translates to CASSFGGLAGGPADTQYF.

The chain joins TRBV5-1 to TRBJ2-1; TRBD2 might be the D (5 bases). The V end was cut by 6 bases, the J end by 3 bases, with 10 bases between. This CDR3 has 13 residues. The germline CDR1 and CDR2 sequences are SGHRS and YFSETQ. The CDR3 sequence is CASMRASYNEQFF. DNA for the CDR3: TGCGCCAGCATGAGGGCGAGCTACAATGAGCAGTTCTTC.

In this sample, this clonotype turned up a few times. The rearrangement joins TRBV12-3 or TRBV12-4 to TRBJ2-2; D is perhaps TRBD2 (5 bases). This CDR3 is 15 amino acids long. Trimming removed 3 bases from V and 1 base from J, with 9 bases in between. The CDR3 region is CASSFRTLNTGELFF. The CDR3 DNA follows: TGTGCCAGCAGTTTTCGGACTCTGAACACCGGGGAGCTGTTTTTT.

The gene calls are TRBV2 and TRBJ1-1; D gene unclear. The CDR3 has 11 residues. Per the germline V gene, CDR1 is SNHLY and CDR2 is FYNNEI. Trimming removed 5 bases from V and 11 bases from J, with 12 bases in between. Here the CDR3 reads CASSTIRRAFF. The CDR3 nucleotides read TGTGCCAGCAGTACCATCCGTCGGGCTTTCTTT.

The J gene is TRBJ2-1, the V gene TRBV10-3, with D possibly TRBD1 on 6 matching bases. CDR1 and CDR2 from the germline V gene are ENHRY and SYGVKD. The CDR3 extends over 16 amino acids. The V end lost 0 bases, the J end lost 5 bases, and 14 bases lay between the germline ends. CDR3 protein: CAISESVQGWDNEQFF. DNA of the CDR3: TGTGCCATCAGTGAGTCGGTGCAGGGGTGGGACAATGAGCAGTTCTTC.

This sequence joins TRBV10-3 and TRBJ2-2; 10 nucleotides line up with TRBD2. The germline gives CDR1 ENHRY, CDR2 SYGVKD. The CDR3 has 16 amino acids. Germline trimming cut 2 bases from V and 5 bases from J; bases unmatched to any gene: 5. The CDR3 DNA sequence: TGTGCCATCAGTGAGACGGGACTAGCGCGAACCGGGGAGCTGTTTTTT. Translating it yields CAISETGLARTGELFF.

CDR3 DNA sequence: TGTGCCAGCAGTTGTCCTGTCCAAGACAGCACAGATACGCAGTATTTT. Translation: CASSCPVQDSTDTQYF. The chain carries TRBV12-3 or TRBV12-4 and TRBJ2-3; D call uncertain. V lost 4 bases, J lost 0 bases, and 14 bases lay in between. The CDR3 runs 16 residues.

The chain recombines TRBV12-3 or TRBV12-4 with TRBJ2-3, with D perhaps being TRBD1 or TRBD2 (5 bases each). The CDR3 has 18 residues. Trimming took 2 bases from V and 4 from J, leaving 22 bases between them. CDR3 nucleotides: TGTGCCAGCAGTTTAAAAAAGTCCCCGGGGCTGAGGGCAGATACGCAGTATTTT. Amino acids: CASSLKKSPGLRADTQYF.

Note on this clonotype: Being one base from a much bigger clone, this may be a read error. The rearrangement links TRBV29-1 to TRBJ2-1, with TRBD1 identical over 9 bases. CDR3 length: 14 amino acids. Trimming removed 3 bases from V and 6 bases from J; junction bases left unmatched: 6. Per the germline V gene, CDR1 is SQVTM and CDR2 is ANQGSEA. CDR3 in DNA: TGCAGCGTTGAGACAGGGGGTGCCTGCAATGAGCAGTTCTTC. Translating gives CSVETGGACNEQFF.

The chain employs TRBV4-2 and TRBJ2-2, with unresolved D. Trimming took off 0 bases at V and 3 bases at J, with 5 bases between the two ends. The CDR3 consists of 14 residues. Germline values: CDR1 LGHNA, CDR2 YNFKEQ. In DNA form, the CDR3 reads TGTGCCAGCAGCCAAGATTACCACACCGGGGAGCTGTTTTTT. Its protein is CASSQDYHTGELFF.